This TCR beta chain was captured by sequencing in a study of blood T cell repertoires in COVID-19. Study-level background: Samples came from the United States, Italy and Spain, spanning acute and convalescent COVID-19.

In the authors' workflow: Researchers report that nucleated cell counts were estimated from reference gene primer amplification. Generated by immunoSEQ multiplex PCR, the TCRdb table keeps only in-frame clones and is missing some. That table gives V, J and clone size, and the DNA gave D and trimming. The table shows some 190,000 clones, with around 79% occurring only once. The germline V and J ends were trimmed by 3 bases and 6 bases, with 7 bases remaining between them. This CDR3 spans 11 amino acids. CDR1 and CDR2 (germline): DFQATT, SNEGSKA (reference sequence). Remarks on this clone: Other DNA sequences in this specimen translate into the identical CDR3.

The TCR sequence derives from a woman aged 45-65 years with acute or convalescent COVID-19. The source material was peripheral blood. This rearrangement joins TRBV20-1 to TRBJ2-3, with unresolved D. The CDR3 reads CSASSADTQYF. The CDR3 DNA is TGCAGTGCTAGCAGTGCTGATACGCAGTATTTT.